The rows below give T cell receptor beta chains drawn from one sample of a study of molecular identifiers for immune sequencing clone quantification. TCRdb reanalysed the PCR reads using MiXCR and keeps one entry per CDR3 protein. Seen here are 60,000 to 70,000 distinct CDR3 sequences, about a sixth observed once, and the top ten hold 1.3% to 1.5%. The specimen was naive CD8+ T cells from blood, with Jurkat cell RNA spiked in. These receptors were collected from a human donor in good health. Some libraries in this study had Jurkat cell RNA spiked in. Both conserved end residues are trimmed from each CDR3.

j_call v_call cdr3_aa
TRBJ2-7 TRBV20-1 SARRQPPSSYEQY
TRBJ1-5 TRBV27 ASSYIYSNQPQH
TRBJ1-6 TRBV7-8 ASSSQGAVDYNSPLH
TRBJ1-1 TRBV7-9 ASSLGTAEWANTEAF
TRBJ2-7 TRBV7-3 ASSQLAGGMYEQY
TRBJ1-1 TRBV7-9 ASSTRPGSEAF
TRBJ2-1 TRBV5-6 ASSPPTGVNNNEQF
TRBJ1-1 TRBV6-5 ASSYGRNTEAF
TRBJ2-5 TRBV2 ASSEAVGIPYQETQY
TRBJ2-1 TRBV9 ASSVAGAGGPDEQF
TRBJ1-1 TRBV7-9 ASSPDSLNTEAF
TRBJ2-4 TRBV29-1 SVTGTSGRAVNIQY